The 14 T cell receptor beta chains below come from one sample, sequenced in a study of blood T cell repertoires in COVID-19. The table came from immunoSEQ multiplex PCR; TCRdb's copy has only in-frame clones and leaves some out. The repertoire holds 55,000 to 70,000 clones, with around 87% as singletons. Sequenced: peripheral blood. The source of these receptors is a man aged 60 to 75 with acute or convalescent COVID-19.

The sample holds one count of this clone. This rearrangement joins TRBV7-9 to TRBJ1-1, with 9 bases aligning to TRBD1. Germline V CDR1 and CDR2: SEHNR, FQNEAQ (reference sequence). J gave up 3 bases and V 6 bases, and 8 bases lay outside the gene matches. CDR3 length: 15 residues. CDR3 nucleotide sequence: TGTGCCAGCAGACAAACAGGGGGCGCGGACACTGAAGCTTTCTTT. Amino acid sequence: CASRQTGGADTEAFF.

J is TRBJ1-2 and V is TRBV19, with 9 nucleotides matching TRBD1. This CDR3 region has 15 residues. The junction had 7 bases not matched to a gene; V was cut back by 5 bases and J by 3 bases. From germline, CDR1 is LNHDA and CDR2 SQIVND (reference sequence). CDR3 sequence (DNA): TGTGCCAGTAGTTCTCGGACAGGGGCGTACTATGGCTACACCTTC. Translated: CASSSRTGAYYGYTF. Drawing the rest from reference TRBV19 and TRBJ1-2, the complete variable domain is DGGITQSPKYLFRKEGQNVTLSCEQNLNHDAMYWYRQDPGQGLRLIYYSQIVNDFQKGDIAEGYSVSREKKESFPLTVTSAQKNPTAFYLCASSSRTGAYYGYTFGSGTRLTVV.

This clone appeared a few times. V and J are TRBV6-5 and TRBJ2-7; TRBD1 agrees at 8 bases. The ends lost 4 bases at V and 2 bases at J; junction bases unmatched: 7. The CDR3 consists of 15 residues. The germline CDR1 and CDR2 sequences are MNHEY and SVGAGI. CDR3 bases: TGTGCCAGCAGTTTATCCGGGACAGGAACCTACGAGCAGTACTTC. Amino acid sequence: CASSLSGTGTYEQYF.

J is TRBJ2-3 and V is TRBV3-1 (or the pseudogene TRBV3-2), with a weak D call TRBD1 (5 bases). The CDR3 has 14 amino acids. Deletions cut 1 base from V and 4 bases from J, with 9 bases between. Germline V lookup: CDR1 LGHDT, CDR2 YNNKEL (reference sequence). The CDR3 DNA reads as TGTGCCAGCAGCCAAGCTGGCAGGGCAGATACGCAGTATTTT. It specifies CASSQAGRADTQYF.

The V call is TRBV9, the J call TRBJ1-2; TRBD1 matches 8 bases. V was pared by 0 bases and J by 8 bases, with 3 bases of the junction left unmatched. The CDR3 covers 13 residues. Germline CDR1 SGDLS, CDR2 YYNGEE. The CDR3 sequence is CASSVVTGEGYTF. The CDR3, as DNA: TGTGCCAGCAGCGTAGTGACAGGGGAAGGCTACACCTTC.

The chain uses TRBV6-6 and TRBJ1-4; possibly TRBD1 for D (5 bases). CDR3 length equals 14 residues. From germline, CDR1 is MNHNY and CDR2 SVGAGI (reference sequence). V lost 5 bases, J lost 8 bases, and 15 bases lay in between. The CDR3 DNA reads TGTGCCAGCAGTGCCGGGACTGCCGTAGAAAAACTGTTTTTT. The encoded protein is CASSAGTAVEKLFF.

The rearrangement links TRBV29-1 to TRBJ1-3; D gene ambiguous. This CDR3 region has 13 residues. The V end was cut by 4 bases, the J end by 4 bases, with 11 bases between. The germline gives CDR1 SQVTM, CDR2 ANQGSEA. The CDR3 loop reads CSVASAGGNTIYF. CDR3 DNA sequence: TGCAGCGTTGCGTCGGCGGGGGGAAACACCATATATTTT. The variable domain in full, with the rest retrieved from reference TRBV29-1 and TRBJ1-3, is SAVISQKPSRDICQRGTSLTIQCQVDSQVTMMFWYRQQPGQSLTLIATANQGSEATYESGFVIDKFPISRPNLTFSTLTVSNMSPEDSSIYLCSVASAGGNTIYFGEGSWLTVV.

The genes are TRBV5-5 and TRBJ1-6; 9 nucleotides align to TRBD1. With V trimmed by 3 bases and J by 8 bases, 3 bases remained unmatched. The CDR3 sequence is 14 residues long. Germline V CDR1 and CDR2: SGHKS, YYEKEE (reference sequence). CDR3 residues: CASSSRDRDSPLHF. The DNA for the CDR3 is TGTGCCAGCAGCTCCCGGGACAGGGATTCACCCCTCCACTTT. The variable domain in full, with the rest retrieved from reference TRBV5-5 and TRBJ1-6, is DAGVTQSPTHLIKTRGQQVTLRCSPISGHKSVSWYQQVLGQGPQFIFQYYEKEERGRGNFPDRFSARQFPNYSSELNVNALLLGDSALYLCASSSRDRDSPLHFGNGTRLTVT.

The genes are TRBV6-2 or TRBV6-3 and TRBJ1-5, with a possible D match to TRBD1 (5 bases). CDR3 size: 18 residues. Germline V lookup: CDR1 MNHEY, CDR2 SVGEGT. Trimming left V 5 bases short and J 0 bases short, with 20 bases between. CDR3 sequence reads: CASSKSPLQDNSNQPQHF. The DNA of the CDR3 is TGTGCCAGCAGTAAATCCCCCCTACAGGACAATAGCAATCAGCCCCAGCATTTT.

This clone was picked up a small number of times. The rearrangement joins TRBV2 to TRBJ2-7; possible D gene TRBD2, 6 bases. Looked up from germline, CDR1 is SNHLY and CDR2 is FYNNEI. This CDR3 comprises 15 residues. Trimming stripped 4 bases from V and 0 bases from J, with 13 bases between. This chain's CDR3 is CASSGLASSSYEQYF. The CDR3 coding sequence is TGTGCCAGCAGTGGTCTAGCGTCAAGCTCCTACGAGCAGTACTTC.

V usage is TRBV30 and J usage is TRBJ1-4; the match to TRBD1 covers 9 bases. There are 12 residues in the CDR3. Germline V gene lookup returns CDR1 GTSNPN and CDR2 SVGIG (reference sequence). Germline trimming cut 7 bases from V and 8 bases from J; bases unmatched to any gene: 5. The CDR3 nucleotides read TGTGCCTTCGACAGGGGGGAGGAAAAACTGTTTTTT. Its translation is CAFDRGEEKLFF.

The chain joins TRBV14 to TRBJ2-1, with D unclear. Germline-derived CDR1 and CDR2 are SGHDN and FVKESK. V lost 4 bases to trimming and J lost 3 bases, with 13 bases between them. The CDR3 runs to 15 residues. CDR3 sequence (DNA): TGTGCCAGCAGCCGCGAACGAAGAATCTACAATGAGCAGTTCTTC. Amino acid sequence: CASSRERRIYNEQFF.

The chain uses TRBV10-3 and TRBJ1-2, with D tentatively TRBD1 (6 bases). The CDR3 is 12 amino acids. V was pared by 10 bases and J by 4 bases, with 13 bases between. The germline V gene has CDR1 ENHRY and CDR2 SYGVKD. CDR3 sequence (DNA): TGTGCCACCCGACAGGACCTCTATGGCTACACCTTC. This sequence encodes CATRQDLYGYTF.

The rearrangement uses TRBV10-3 and TRBJ2-1; 7 bases fit TRBD1. Unmatched junction bases numbered 7, after V lost 3 bases and J lost 5 bases. Germline loops: CDR1 ENHRY, CDR2 SYGVKD. This CDR3 is built from 15 residues. CDR3 nucleotides: TGTGCCATCAGTGAAATGCGGCAGGGGGACAATGAGCAGTTCTTC. Protein sequence: CAISEMRQGDNEQFF.